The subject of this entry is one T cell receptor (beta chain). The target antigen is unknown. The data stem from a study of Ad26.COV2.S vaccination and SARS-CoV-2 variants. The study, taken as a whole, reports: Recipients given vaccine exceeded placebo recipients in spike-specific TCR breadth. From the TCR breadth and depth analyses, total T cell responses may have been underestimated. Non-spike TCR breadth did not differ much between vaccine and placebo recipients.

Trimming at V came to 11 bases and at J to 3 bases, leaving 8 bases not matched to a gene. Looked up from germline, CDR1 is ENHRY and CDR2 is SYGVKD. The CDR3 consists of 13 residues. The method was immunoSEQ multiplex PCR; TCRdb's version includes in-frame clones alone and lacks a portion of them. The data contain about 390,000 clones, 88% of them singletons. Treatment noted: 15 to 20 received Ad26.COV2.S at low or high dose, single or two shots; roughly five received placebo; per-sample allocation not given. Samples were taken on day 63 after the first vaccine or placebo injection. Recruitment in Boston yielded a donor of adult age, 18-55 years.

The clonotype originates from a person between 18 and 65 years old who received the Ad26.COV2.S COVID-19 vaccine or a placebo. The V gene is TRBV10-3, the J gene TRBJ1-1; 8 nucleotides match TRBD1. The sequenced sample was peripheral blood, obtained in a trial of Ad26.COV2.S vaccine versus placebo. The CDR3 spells CALQGVGDTEAFF. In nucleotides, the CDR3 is TGTGCCTTACAGGGGGTAGGGGACACTGAAGCTTTCTTT.